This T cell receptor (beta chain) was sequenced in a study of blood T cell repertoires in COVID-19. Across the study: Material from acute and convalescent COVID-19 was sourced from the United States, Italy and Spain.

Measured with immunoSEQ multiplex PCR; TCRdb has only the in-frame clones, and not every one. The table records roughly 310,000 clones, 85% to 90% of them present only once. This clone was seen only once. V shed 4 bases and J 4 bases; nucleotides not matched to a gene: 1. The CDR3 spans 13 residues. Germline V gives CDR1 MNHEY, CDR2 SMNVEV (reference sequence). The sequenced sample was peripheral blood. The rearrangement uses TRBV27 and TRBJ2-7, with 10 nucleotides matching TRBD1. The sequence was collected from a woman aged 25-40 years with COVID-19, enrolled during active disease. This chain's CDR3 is CASSWGQGYEQYF. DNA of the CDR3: TGTGCCAGCAGTTGGGGACAGGGGTACGAGCAGTACTTC.